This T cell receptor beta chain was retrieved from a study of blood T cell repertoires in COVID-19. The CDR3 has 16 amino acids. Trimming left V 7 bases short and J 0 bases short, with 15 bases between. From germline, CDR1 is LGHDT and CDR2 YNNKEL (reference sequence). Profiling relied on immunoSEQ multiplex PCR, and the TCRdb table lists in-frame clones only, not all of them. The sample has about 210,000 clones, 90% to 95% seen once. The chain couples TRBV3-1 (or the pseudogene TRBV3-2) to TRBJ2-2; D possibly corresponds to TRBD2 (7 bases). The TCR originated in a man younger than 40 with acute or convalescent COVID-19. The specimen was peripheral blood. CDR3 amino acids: CASNPRGASNTGELFF. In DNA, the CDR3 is TGTGCCAGCAACCCCCGGGGGGCCTCGAACACCGGGGAGCTGTTTTTT.